Shown below are 32 T cell receptor beta chains from a single sample sequenced in a study of cytomegalovirus exposure and HLA in healthy donors. Primers included in the PCR were 60 Vbeta and 13 Jbeta primers. Assay: immunoSEQ multiplex PCR; the TCRdb copy retains only in-frame clones and omits some. Of about 190,000 clones detected, around 78% appear once; the ten largest clones hold 13% to 15%. What was sequenced was PBMCs. Every receptor here comes from a woman under 40 in good health and CMV-seropositive.

V is TRBV13 and J is TRBJ2-1, with 11 positions matching TRBD2. With V trimmed by 0 bases and J by 2 bases, 3 bases remained unmatched. The CDR3 contains 17 residues. Germline values: CDR1 PRHDT, CDR2 FYEKMQ (reference sequence). CDR3 bases: TGTGCCAGCAGCTTAGGCCGACTAGCGGGGACCTACAATGAGCAGTTCTTC. Translating gives CASSLGRLAGTYNEQFF. Using reference TRBV13 and TRBJ2-1 for the parts outside the CDR3, the full variable domain is AAGVIQSPRHLIKEKRETATLKCYPIPRHDTVYWYQQGPGQDPQFLISFYEKMQSDKGSIPDRFSAQQFSDYHSELNMSSLELGDSALYFCASSLGRLAGTYNEQFFGPGTRLTVL.

The rearrangement uses TRBV7-6 and TRBJ2-3; 10 bases align to TRBD2. This CDR3 is built from 17 residues. J gave up 2 bases and V 2 bases, and 7 bases lay outside the gene matches. Per germline, CDR1 SGHVS and CDR2 FNYEAQ. CDR3 nucleotide sequence: TGTGCCAGCAGCTTACAATCGACTAGCGGGTTCACAGATACGCAGTATTTT. Protein product: CASSLQSTSGFTDTQYF.

This clone was recorded only once. This chain joins TRBV7-9 and TRBJ2-7, with 9 bases that match TRBD2. V shed 3 bases, J shed 4 bases, and the junction held 10 bases outside the gene matches. This CDR3 spans 16 amino acids. The germline CDR1 and CDR2 sequences are SEHNR and FQNEAQ (reference sequence). The CDR3 here is CASSLSRGGLNYEQYF. CDR3 in DNA: TGTGCCAGCAGCTTGTCGCGGGGGGGCCTCAATTACGAGCAGTACTTC.

The genes are TRBV19 and TRBJ2-1, with 8 bases lining up with TRBD1. The CDR3 contains 16 residues. From germline, CDR1 is LNHDA and CDR2 SQIVND (reference sequence). Trimming cost V 4 bases and J 3 bases; bases outside gene matches: 8. CDR3 DNA sequence: TGTGCCAGTAGTACCAGGACAGGGACCAGCTACAATGAGCAGTTCTTC. Its protein product is CASSTRTGTSYNEQFF. Full variable domain (rest looked up from reference TRBV19 and TRBJ2-1): DGGITQSPKYLFRKEGQNVTLSCEQNLNHDAMYWYRQDPGQGLRLIYYSQIVNDFQKGDIAEGYSVSREKKESFPLTVTSAQKNPTAFYLCASSTRTGTSYNEQFFGPGTRLTVL.

The table lists this clone with a few counts. The chain links TRBV19 to TRBJ2-5, with TRBD2 matching over 9 bases. The J call may be faulty, since TRBJ2-7 better matches the DNA end. CDR1 LNHDA and CDR2 SQIVND come from the germline V gene (reference sequence). The CDR3 has 15 amino acids. CDR3 in amino acids: CASSPLAGVFYEQYF. DNA for the CDR3: TGTGCCAGTAGTCCATTAGCGGGAGTTTTTTACGAGCAGTACTTC.

On this clone itself: The same CDR3 is also encoded by other DNA sequences in this sample. The genes are TRBV2 and TRBJ1-5, with 9 positions matching TRBD1. Unmatched junction bases numbered 1, after V lost 6 bases and J lost 4 bases. The length of the CDR3 is 13 residues. CDR1 SNHLY and CDR2 FYNNEI come from the germline V gene. CDR3 region: CASRQGANQPQHF. CDR3 nucleotides: TGTGCCAGCAGACAGGGGGCGAATCAGCCCCAGCATTTT.

This clone was seen once. V and J are TRBV6-1 and TRBJ1-2; TRBD1 agrees at 8 bases. The length of the CDR3 is 13 residues. J was trimmed by 7 bases and V by 5 bases; bases with no gene match: 6. Germline loops: CDR1 MNHNS, CDR2 SASEGT. CDR3 in amino acids: CASSPGQGVGYTF. CDR3 DNA sequence: TGTGCCAGCAGTCCCGGACAGGGAGTTGGCTACACCTTC.

Turning to this clone: An end of the junction differs from the germline gene, which may be a read error. V and J are TRBV18 and TRBJ1-1; no reliable D call. This CDR3 region has 14 residues. CDR1 KGHSH and CDR2 LQKENI come from the germline V gene. The CDR3 reads CASSPSGMNTEAFF. CDR3 coding DNA: TGTGCCAGCTCACCGTCCGGGATGAACACTGAAGCTTTTTTT.

This clone was seen once. The V gene is TRBV4-2, the J gene TRBJ1-5; TRBD1 matches 10 bases. The CDR3 length is 16 residues. Germline assignment: CDR1 LGHNA and CDR2 YNFKEQ. V shed 3 bases and J 4 bases; nucleotides not matched to a gene: 6. CDR3 residues: CASSHVPGQGNQPQHF. CDR3 nucleotides: TGTGCCAGCAGCCATGTCCCGGGACAGGGGAATCAGCCCCAGCATTTT.

The chain recombines TRBV10-2 with TRBJ2-7; 10 bases are shared with TRBD2. Germline CDR1 is WSHSY and CDR2 is SAAADI. There are 16 residues in the CDR3. The junction had 12 bases not matched to a gene; V was cut back by 6 bases and J by 4 bases. The CDR3 sequence: CASSRNLAGAPYEQYF. CDR3 in DNA: TGCGCCAGCAGCCGCAATCTAGCGGGAGCTCCATACGAGCAGTACTTC.

The chain has TRBV19 and TRBJ1-4, with D possibly being TRBD1 (6 bases). Trimming took 7 bases from V and 5 from J, leaving 11 bases between them. Germline V gene sequence: CDR1 LNHDA, CDR2 SQIVND (reference sequence). This CDR3 comprises 13 residues. CDR3 in amino acids: CASTKGVNEKLFF. The CDR3 bases are TGTGCCAGTACCAAGGGGGTAAATGAAAAACTGTTTTTT.

The V and J genes are TRBV6-6 and TRBJ2-6, with TRBD2 as a possible D gene (6 bases). Germline-derived CDR1 and CDR2 are MNHNY and SVGAGI (reference sequence). Trimming shortened V by 4 bases and J by 4 bases, and 11 bases separated the two germline ends. CDR3 length equals 15 residues. The CDR3 DNA reads TGTGCCAGCAGTTTCGAGGGGAGGGGGGCCAACGTCCTGACTTTC. Its protein product is CASSFEGRGANVLTF.

This clone was seen more than once but under ten times. CDR3 nucleotides: TGTGCCAGCAGCTTAATCGGGGGGGCAACAGATACGCAGTATTTT. It translates to CASSLIGGATDTQYF. The gene calls are TRBV5-4 and TRBJ2-3, with 8 bases matching TRBD2. The CDR3 has 15 amino acids. Trimming at V came to 2 bases and at J to 3 bases, leaving 5 bases not matched to a gene. Germline V gives CDR1 SGHNT, CDR2 YYREEE (reference sequence).

The rearrangement joins TRBV19 to TRBJ1-5; 7 positions match TRBD1. CDR1 is LNHDA and CDR2 is SQIVND in the germline V gene (reference sequence). Trimming at V came to 4 bases and at J to 6 bases, leaving 6 bases not matched to a gene. This CDR3 comprises 14 residues. The CDR3: CASSRVTGSQPQHF. CDR3 DNA sequence: TGTGCCAGTAGTAGGGTGACAGGGAGTCAGCCCCAGCATTTT. The full variable domain, rest sourced from reference TRBV19 and TRBJ1-5, is DGGITQSPKYLFRKEGQNVTLSCEQNLNHDAMYWYRQDPGQGLRLIYYSQIVNDFQKGDIAEGYSVSREKKESFPLTVTSAQKNPTAFYLCASSRVTGSQPQHFGDGTRLSIL.

This chain connects TRBV28 to TRBJ1-2; 7 nucleotides line up with TRBD1. Germline loops: CDR1 MDHEN, CDR2 SYDVKM. Trimming at V came to 6 bases and at J to 3 bases, leaving 4 bases not matched to a gene. This CDR3 has 13 residues. The CDR3 DNA is TGTGCCAGCAGAGGGACAGACTACTATGGCTACACCTTC. Protein: CASRGTDYYGYTF.

The V gene is TRBV6-5, the J gene TRBJ2-7; maybe TRBD2 (5 bases). Germline V CDR1 and CDR2: MNHEY, SVGAGI. This CDR3 has 14 residues. V lost 5 bases and J 3 bases, leaving 14 bases between the germline ends. CDR3 protein: CASSEPGLDYEQYF. The DNA for the CDR3 is TGTGCCAGCAGTGAACCGGGATTGGACTACGAGCAGTACTTC.

This clone is a singleton in its sample. The genes are TRBV19 and TRBJ1-5; 9 nucleotides agree with TRBD1. The length of the CDR3 is 15 residues. Losses at the gene ends were 3 bases for V and 7 bases for J; bases not matched to a gene: 7. In germline, CDR1 is LNHDA, CDR2 SQIVND (reference sequence). CDR3 nucleotides: TGTGCCAGTAGTATGTGGGACAGGGTTGCCCAGCCCCAGCATTTT. Translation gives CASSMWDRVAQPQHF.

This clone appeared a few times. The CDR3 coding sequence is TGTGCCAGCAGAACACGCTCGGGCACTGAAGCTTTCTTT. It encodes CASRTRSGTEAFF. The J gene is TRBJ1-1, the V gene TRBV2; D uncertain. The germline V gene encodes CDR1 SNHLY and CDR2 FYNNEI. Deletions cut 6 bases from V and 4 bases from J, with 12 bases between. This CDR3 contains 13 residues.

The table lists this clone with a few counts. This chain connects TRBV30 to TRBJ1-1, with D possibly matching TRBD1 (5 bases). The CDR3 is 15 residues long. V was cut by 5 bases and J by 0 bases, with 16 bases left in between. CDR1 and CDR2 from the germline V gene are GTSNPN and SVGIG (reference sequence). CDR3 nucleotide sequence: TGTGCCTGGGGAAAGGAGGGGACGATGAACACTGAAGCTTTCTTT. Protein: CAWGKEGTMNTEAFF.

The V call is TRBV7-2, the J call TRBJ1-1; 8 bases align to TRBD1. V gave up 5 bases and J gave up 3 bases; unmatched junction bases: 14. This CDR3 spans 17 amino acids. Per germline, CDR1 SGHTA and CDR2 FQGNSA. CDR3 bases: TGTGCCAGCAGCCCACGACAGGGGCGGTTGAGGGACACTGAAGCTTTCTTT. Translating it yields CASSPRQGRLRDTEAFF.

The V call is TRBV5-4, the J call TRBJ2-5; 11 bases are shared with TRBD2. Germline trimming cut 4 bases from V and 1 base from J; bases unmatched to any gene: 6. The CDR3 covers 16 residues. CDR1 is SGHNT, CDR2 YYREEE, per germline (reference sequence). The CDR3 spells CASSLGTSGAQETQYF. The CDR3 region has the DNA TGTGCCAGCAGCCTAGGGACTAGCGGTGCCCAAGAGACCCAGTACTTC. The full variable domain, its missing parts supplied by reference TRBV5-4 and TRBJ2-5, is ETGVTQSPTHLIKTRGQQVTLRCSSQSGHNTVSWYQQALGQGPQFIFQYYREEENGRGNFPPRFSGLQFPNYSSELNVNALELDDSALYLCASSLGTSGAQETQYFGPGTRLLVL.

This clone was seen more than once but under ten times. The chain links TRBV2 to TRBJ1-6; 7 bases are a match to TRBD1. The germline gives CDR1 SNHLY, CDR2 FYNNEI. Germline trimming cut 6 bases from V and 9 bases from J; bases unmatched to any gene: 11. The CDR3 spans 15 residues. DNA of the CDR3: TGTGCCAGCAGGGGGACAGAGGGATTGCCTTCACCCCTCCACTTT. It specifies CASRGTEGLPSPLHF. The variable domain in full, with the rest retrieved from reference TRBV2 and TRBJ1-6, is EPEVTQTPSHQVTQMGQEVILRCVPISNHLYFYWYRQILGQKVEFLVSFYNNEISEKSEIFDDQFSVERPDGSNFTLKIRSTKLEDSAMYFCASRGTEGLPSPLHFGNGTRLTVT.

This clone was found once. The V gene is TRBV5-8, the J gene TRBJ2-4; 11 nucleotides line up with TRBD1. The ends lost 1 base at V and 5 bases at J; junction bases unmatched: 5. The CDR3 spans 16 residues. Per the germline V gene, CDR1 is SGHTS and CDR2 is YDEGEE. The CDR3 loop is CASSLLRTGGENIQYF. The CDR3 nucleotides read TGTGCCAGCAGCTTGCTTAGGACAGGGGGCGAAAACATTCAGTACTTC.

The V gene is TRBV15, the J gene TRBJ1-2; the D gene is possibly TRBD1 (5 bases). The CDR3 has 13 residues. V gave up 0 bases and J gave up 10 bases, with 12 bases separating them. Germline CDR1 and CDR2: LNHNV and YYDKDF (reference sequence). The CDR3 DNA reads TGTGCCACCAGCAGAGATCGGGGGGAGGACTACACCTTC. Protein: CATSRDRGEDYTF. The whole variable domain, filled in from reference TRBV15 and TRBJ1-2, reads DAMVIQNPRYQVTQFGKPVTLSCSQTLNHNVMYWYQQKSSQAPKLLFHYYDKDFNNEADTPDNFQSRRPNTSFCFLDIRSPGLGDTAMYLCATSRDRGEDYTFGSGTRLTVV.

The V call is TRBV30, the J call TRBJ2-7; 8 bases are shared with TRBD2. CDR1 GTSNPN and CDR2 SVGIG come from the germline V gene (reference sequence). The ends lost 0 bases at V and 7 bases at J; junction bases unmatched: 5. The length of the CDR3 is 13 residues. CDR3 DNA sequence: TGTGCCTGGAGTGTACGCGGGGGGCGGGAGCAGTACTTC. Translating it yields CAWSVRGGREQYF.

V is TRBV4-1 and J is TRBJ2-7; 8 bases are shared with TRBD2. The CDR3 length is 13 residues. The germline V gene has CDR1 MGHRA and CDR2 YSYEKL. The junction had 0 bases not matched to a gene; V was cut back by 2 bases and J by 3 bases. The CDR3 sequence is CASSQSGSYEQYF. CDR3 sequence (DNA): TGCGCCAGCAGCCAAAGCGGGAGCTACGAGCAGTACTTC.

The gene calls are TRBV5-6 and TRBJ2-7; D is perhaps TRBD2 (7 bases). CDR3 length equals 16 residues. In germline, CDR1 is SGHDT, CDR2 YYEEEE. V lost 2 bases, J lost 0 bases, and 15 bases lay in between. CDR3 region: CASSLRGAGDSYEQYF. In DNA form, the CDR3 reads TGTGCCAGCAGCTTACGGGGGGCTGGGGACTCCTACGAGCAGTACTTC.

This chain connects TRBV11-1 to TRBJ2-4; 8 bases are shared with TRBD2. Germline values: CDR1 SGHAT, CDR2 FQDESV (reference sequence). Trimming at V came to 3 bases and at J to 2 bases, leaving 12 bases not matched to a gene. CDR3 length: 18 amino acids. CDR3 amino acids: CASSLGLRAGGSKNIQYF. CDR3 bases: TGTGCCAGCAGCTTGGGACTCAGGGCGGGGGGTTCCAAAAACATTCAGTACTTC.

The chain carries TRBV7-2 and TRBJ1-1, with D uncertain. CDR1 is SGHTA and CDR2 is FQGNSA in the germline V gene. V was pared by 3 bases and J by 0 bases, with 11 bases between. The CDR3 runs to 15 residues. The CDR3 loop is CASSLIGRMNTEAFF. The CDR3 nucleotides are TGTGCCAGCAGCTTGATAGGGAGAATGAACACTGAAGCTTTCTTT.

The chain couples TRBV6-6 to TRBJ1-1; maybe TRBD1 (5 bases). This CDR3 has 14 residues. CDR1 MNHNY and CDR2 SVGAGI come from the germline V gene (reference sequence). V lost 2 bases and J 5 bases, leaving 12 bases between the germline ends. The CDR3 loop is CASSYARVETEAFF. The CDR3, as DNA: TGTGCCAGCAGTTACGCCAGGGTGGAAACTGAAGCTTTCTTT.

This clone was observed once. This sequence joins TRBV2 and TRBJ2-7; the D is unclear. V gave up 4 bases and J gave up 0 bases, with 13 bases separating them. Germline CDR1 and CDR2: SNHLY and FYNNEI. The CDR3 runs 15 residues. CDR3 nucleotides: TGTGCCAGCAGTGTGCGCTCTCCATTCTCCTACGAGCAGTACTTC. Translated, it gives CASSVRSPFSYEQYF.

This clone has only a few counts. V usage is TRBV4-1 and J usage is TRBJ2-1, with 10 positions matching TRBD1. Trimming took 0 bases from V and 5 from J; bases not matched to a gene: 10. The CDR3 length is 18 residues. Per the germline V gene, CDR1 is MGHRA and CDR2 is YSYEKL. The CDR3, as DNA: TGCGCCAGCAGCCAAGACCGGACCGGGACAGGGGTGAACAATGAGCAGTTCTTC. Translated: CASSQDRTGTGVNNEQFF.